This record looks at one T cell receptor beta chain sequence and its context. Its specificity is not known. This CDR3 is 13 amino acids long. This sample is drawn from a study of Ad26.COV2.S vaccination and SARS-CoV-2 variants. Study-wide background: Enrollment placed the donor in the COV1001 Ad26.COV2.S trial arm. Study-wide findings and caveats: Vaccine and placebo recipients had similar non-spike TCR breadth.

Indicated treatment: 19 received Ad26.COV2.S at low or high dose, single or two shots; roughly five received placebo; per-sample allocation not given. Day 63 following the first vaccine or placebo injection was when the samples were taken. Spike of the Wuhan-strain SARS-CoV-2 was expressed by an Ad26 vector, which formed the vaccine. TCRdb keeps only in-frame clones here, not all; method: immunoSEQ multiplex PCR. The sample contains 500,000 or so clones, roughly 85% of which appear only once. The sequence was obtained from a person aged 18-65 years who received the Ad26.COV2.S COVID-19 vaccine or a placebo. The rearrangement joins TRBV21-1 to TRBJ1-2; TRBD1 is the table's D call, not checked against the DNA. TRBV21-1 is a known pseudogene. The input for sequencing was peripheral blood, taken in a trial of Ad26.COV2.S vaccine versus placebo. The CDR3: CASSIKGEFGYTF. The CDR3 region has the DNA TGTGCCAGCAGCATTAAAGGGGAATTCGGCTACACCTTC.